The following is a T cell receptor beta chain sequence with its context. The use of genomic DNA as template underpinned the TCR beta VDJ and CDR3 profiling. Each CDR3 protein is one row after TCRdb ran MiXCR on the reads. The sample contains around 170,000 distinct CDR3 sequences, about half of which appear only once. V was pared by 6 bases and J by 5 bases, with 7 bases of the junction left unmatched. The CDR3 runs 14 residues. Germline V CDR1 and CDR2: ENHRY, SYGVKD. The entry originates in a study of CD8+CD57+ T cells in acquired aplastic anemia. Overall study context: On average, sorted CD4+ and CD8+ cells gave about 2.9 ug of DNA.

Whoever was chosen for sequencing had shown CD8+CD57+ cell expansion by flow cytometry. Each of the patients presented with severe acquired aplastic anemia. Sequencing was performed on sorted CD4+, CD8+, or CD8+CD57+ T cells (not recorded which) from PBMCs. The J gene is TRBJ2-3, the V gene TRBV10-3; 8 positions match TRBD1. The source is a human donor with aplastic anemia. This chain's CDR3 is CAISPGGEEDTQYF. For the CDR3, the DNA is TGTGCCATCAGCCCAGGGGGCGAAGAAGATACGCAGTATTTT.